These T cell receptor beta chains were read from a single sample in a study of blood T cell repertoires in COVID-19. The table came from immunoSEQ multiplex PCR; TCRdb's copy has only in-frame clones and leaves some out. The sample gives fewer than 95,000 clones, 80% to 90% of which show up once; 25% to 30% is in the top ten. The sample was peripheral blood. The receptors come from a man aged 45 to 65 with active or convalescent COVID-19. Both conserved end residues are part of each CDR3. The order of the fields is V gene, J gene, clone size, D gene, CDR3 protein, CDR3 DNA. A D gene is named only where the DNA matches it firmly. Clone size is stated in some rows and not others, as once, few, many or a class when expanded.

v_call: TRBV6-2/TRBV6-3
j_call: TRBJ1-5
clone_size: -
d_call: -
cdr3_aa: CASSPRAGGQPQHF
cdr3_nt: TGTGCCAGCAGCCCACGGGCGGGGGGTCAGCCCCAGCATTTT

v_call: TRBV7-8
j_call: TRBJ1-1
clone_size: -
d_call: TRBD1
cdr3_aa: CASSPGGGSEAFF
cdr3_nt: TGTGCCAGCAGCCCAGGGGGTGGGTCTGAAGCTTTCTTT

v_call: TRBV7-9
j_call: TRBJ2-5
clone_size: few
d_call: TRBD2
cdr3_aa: CASSSQWGGQETQYF
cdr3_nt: TGTGCCAGCAGCTCGCAATGGGGGGGCCAAGAGACCCAGTACTTC

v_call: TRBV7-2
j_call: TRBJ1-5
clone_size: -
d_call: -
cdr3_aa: CASSYRGSNQPQHF
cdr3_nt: TGTGCCAGCAGCTACCGGGGTAGCAATCAGCCCCAGCATTTT

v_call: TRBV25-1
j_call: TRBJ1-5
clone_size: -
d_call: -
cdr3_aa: CASSGAGVADQPQHF
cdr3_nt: TGTGCCAGCAGTGGGGCGGGGGTGGCGGATCAGCCCCAGCATTTT

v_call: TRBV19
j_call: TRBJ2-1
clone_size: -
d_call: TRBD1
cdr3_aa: CASSAGQGGIF
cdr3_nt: TGTGCCAGTAGTGCCGGACAGGGGGGCATCTTC

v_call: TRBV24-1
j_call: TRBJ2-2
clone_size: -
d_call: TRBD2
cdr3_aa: CATSDAGTTNTGELFF
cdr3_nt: TGTGCCACCAGTGACGCCGGGACTACGAACACCGGGGAGCTGTTTTTT

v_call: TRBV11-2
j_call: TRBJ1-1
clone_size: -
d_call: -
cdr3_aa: CASSLDGVRRAFF
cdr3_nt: TGTGCCAGCAGCTTAGACGGGGTCAGAAGGGCTTTCTTT

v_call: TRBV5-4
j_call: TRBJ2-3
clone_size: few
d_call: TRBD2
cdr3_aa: CASSLVRRGGTDTQYF
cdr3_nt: TGTGCCAGCAGCTTGGTCCGGCGGGGGGGCACAGATACGCAGTATTTT

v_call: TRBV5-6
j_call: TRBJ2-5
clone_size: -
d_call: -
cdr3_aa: CASSLSSGLGETQYF
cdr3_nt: TGTGCCAGCAGCTTGTCTTCGGGGTTAGGAGAGACCCAGTACTTC